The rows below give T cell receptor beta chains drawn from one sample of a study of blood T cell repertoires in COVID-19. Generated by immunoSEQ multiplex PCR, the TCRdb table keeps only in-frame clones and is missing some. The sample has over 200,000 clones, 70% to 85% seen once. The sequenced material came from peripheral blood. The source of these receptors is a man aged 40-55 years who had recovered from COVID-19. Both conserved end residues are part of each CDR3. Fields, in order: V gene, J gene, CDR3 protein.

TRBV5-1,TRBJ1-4,CASSLGLNEKLFF
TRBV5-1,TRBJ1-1,CASSRPPMNTEAFF
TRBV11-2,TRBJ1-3,CASSLFVPGNTIYF
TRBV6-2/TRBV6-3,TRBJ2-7,CASSSGTGTSGYSYEQYF
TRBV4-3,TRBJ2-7,CASSRGATGSYEQYF
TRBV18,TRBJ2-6,CASSQGQGRSGANVLTF
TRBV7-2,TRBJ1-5,CASSFSGGQGNQPQHF
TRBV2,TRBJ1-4,CASSNSQGREKLFF
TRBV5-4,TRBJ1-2,CASSMGQNPYGYTF
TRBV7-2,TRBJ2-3,CASSFTGIPTQYF
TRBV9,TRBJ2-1,CASSVDSNEQFF
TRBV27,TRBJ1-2,CASSFSADYYGYTF
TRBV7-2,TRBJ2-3,CASRGGGTDTQYF
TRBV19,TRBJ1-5,CASTFQQGYNQPQHF
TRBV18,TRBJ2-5,CASSPQGGEETQYF
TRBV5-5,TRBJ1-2,CASSPRSDRLLYGYTF
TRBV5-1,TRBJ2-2,CASSLAGTGATGELFF
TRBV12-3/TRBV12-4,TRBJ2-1,CASSFRASDEQFF
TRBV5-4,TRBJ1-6,CASSPDKFFNSPLHF
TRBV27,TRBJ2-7,CASSSTGTGAYEQYF
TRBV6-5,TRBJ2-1,CASRTGISYNEQFF
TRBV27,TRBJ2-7,CASSNQGQRKQYF
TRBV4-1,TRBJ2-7,CASSQESPGGSYEQYF
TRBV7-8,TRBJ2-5,CASSLETSRVQETQYF
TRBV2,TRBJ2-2,CASSEARAGDSTGELFF
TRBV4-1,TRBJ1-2,CASSQDRKGANGYTF
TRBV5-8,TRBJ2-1,CASSLYAEGQFF
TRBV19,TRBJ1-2,CASSAGTDYGYTF
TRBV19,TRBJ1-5,CASSIRGQGNQPQHF
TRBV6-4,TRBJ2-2,CASTLESSRTGELFF
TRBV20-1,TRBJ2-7,CSASGTYEQYF
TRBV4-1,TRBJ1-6,CASSQADSPLHF
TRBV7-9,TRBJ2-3,CASNPGQGANTQYF
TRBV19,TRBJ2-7,CASSITSGSFYEQYF
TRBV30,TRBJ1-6,CAWSRGQGGSPLHF
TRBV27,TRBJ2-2,CASSEGITGELFF
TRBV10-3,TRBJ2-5,CAIRDRDTETQYF
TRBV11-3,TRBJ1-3,CASSLQGYSGNTIYF
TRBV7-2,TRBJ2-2,CASSPGPGAGELFF
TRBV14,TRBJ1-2,CASSRQPAANYGYTF
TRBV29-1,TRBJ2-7,CSVEGSGDTRYEQYF
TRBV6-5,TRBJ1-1,CASSYSRQAETEAFF
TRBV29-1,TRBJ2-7,CSVTQGWEQYF
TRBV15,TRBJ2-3,CATSRGGRGGTDTQYF
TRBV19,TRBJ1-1,CASSTGSGRTEAFF